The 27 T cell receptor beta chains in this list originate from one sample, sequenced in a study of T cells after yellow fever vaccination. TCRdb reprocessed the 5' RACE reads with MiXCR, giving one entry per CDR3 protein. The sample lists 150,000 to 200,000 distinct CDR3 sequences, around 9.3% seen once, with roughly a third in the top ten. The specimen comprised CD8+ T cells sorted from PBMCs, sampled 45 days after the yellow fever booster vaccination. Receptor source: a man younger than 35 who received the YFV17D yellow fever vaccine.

The DNA for the CDR3 is TGTGCCAGTGCGCAGGACAGAATGAATCAGCCCCAGCATTTT. This sequence encodes CASAQDRMNQPQHF. This chain uses TRBV2 with TRBJ1-5; maybe TRBD1 (6 bases). The CDR3 length is 14 residues. Trimming shortened V by 9 bases and J by 4 bases, and 16 bases separated the two germline ends. The germline CDR1 and CDR2 sequences are SNHLY and FYNNEI.

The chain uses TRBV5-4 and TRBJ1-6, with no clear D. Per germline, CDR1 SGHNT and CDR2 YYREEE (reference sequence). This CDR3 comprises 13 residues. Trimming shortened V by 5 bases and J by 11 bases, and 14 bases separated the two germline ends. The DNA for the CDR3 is TGTGCCAGCAGTAACGGACCGGAGCCACCCCTCCACTTT. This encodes CASSNGPEPPLHF.

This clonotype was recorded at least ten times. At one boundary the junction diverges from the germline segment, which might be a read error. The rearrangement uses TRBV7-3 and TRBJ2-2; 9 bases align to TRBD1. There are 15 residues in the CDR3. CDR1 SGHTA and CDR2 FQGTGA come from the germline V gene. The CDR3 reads CASSSGTGNAGELFF. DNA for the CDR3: TGTGCCAGCAGCTCAGGGACAGGGAACGCCGGGGAGCTGTTTTTT. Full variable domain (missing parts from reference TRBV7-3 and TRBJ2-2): GAGVSQTPSNKVTEKGKYVELRCDPISGHTALYWYRQSLGQGPEFLIYFQGTGAADDSGLPNDRFFAVRPEGSVSTLKIQRTERGDSAVYLCASSSGTGNAGELFFGEGSRLTVL.

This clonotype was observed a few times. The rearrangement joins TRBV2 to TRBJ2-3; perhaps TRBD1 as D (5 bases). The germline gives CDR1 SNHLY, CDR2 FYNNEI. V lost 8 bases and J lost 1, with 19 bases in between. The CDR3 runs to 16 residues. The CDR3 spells CASLNPDNLRTDTQYF. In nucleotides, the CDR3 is TGTGCCAGCTTGAATCCGGACAACCTCCGCACAGATACGCAGTATTTT.

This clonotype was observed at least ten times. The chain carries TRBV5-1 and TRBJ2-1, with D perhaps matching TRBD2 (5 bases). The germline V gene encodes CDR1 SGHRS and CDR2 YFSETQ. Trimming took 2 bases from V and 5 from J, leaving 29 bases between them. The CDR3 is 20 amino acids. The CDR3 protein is CASSFGLAPGSTYLNNEQFF. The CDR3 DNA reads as TGCGCCAGCAGCTTCGGTTTAGCCCCGGGATCCACATATTTAAACAATGAGCAGTTCTTC.

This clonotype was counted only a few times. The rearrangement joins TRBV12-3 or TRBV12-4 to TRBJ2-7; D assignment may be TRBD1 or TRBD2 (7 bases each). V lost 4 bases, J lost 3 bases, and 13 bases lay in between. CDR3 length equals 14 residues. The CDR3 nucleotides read TGTGCCAGCAGTTCAGGGGGGGCCAGCTACGAGCAGTACTTC. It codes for CASSSGGASYEQYF.

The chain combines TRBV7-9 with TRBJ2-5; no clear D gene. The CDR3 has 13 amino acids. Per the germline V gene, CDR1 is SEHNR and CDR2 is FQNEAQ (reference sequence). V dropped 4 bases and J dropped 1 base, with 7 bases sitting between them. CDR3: CASSSDVQETQYF. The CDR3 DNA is TGTGCCAGCAGCTCGGACGTCCAAGAGACCCAGTACTTC.

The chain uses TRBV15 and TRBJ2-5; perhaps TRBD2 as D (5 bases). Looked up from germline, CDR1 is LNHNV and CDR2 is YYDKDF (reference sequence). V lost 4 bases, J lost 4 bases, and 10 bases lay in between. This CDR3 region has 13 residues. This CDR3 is CATSTDFRETQYF. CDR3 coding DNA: TGTGCCACCAGCACGGACTTCCGAGAGACCCAGTACTTC.

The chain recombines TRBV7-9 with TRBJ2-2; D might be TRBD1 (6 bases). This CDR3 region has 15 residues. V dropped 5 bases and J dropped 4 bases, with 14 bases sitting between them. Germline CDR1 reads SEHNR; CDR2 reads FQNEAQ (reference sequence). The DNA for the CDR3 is TGTGCCAGCAGCCACCCAGGGGAAGGCACCGGGGAGCTGTTTTTT. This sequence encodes CASSHPGEGTGELFF.

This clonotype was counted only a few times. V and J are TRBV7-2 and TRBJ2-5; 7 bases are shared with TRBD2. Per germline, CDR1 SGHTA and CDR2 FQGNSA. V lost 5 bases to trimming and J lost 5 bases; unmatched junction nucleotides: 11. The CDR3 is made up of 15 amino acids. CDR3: CASSPSGLVGETQYF. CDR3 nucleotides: TGTGCCAGCAGCCCCTCCGGACTAGTTGGTGAGACCCAGTACTTC.

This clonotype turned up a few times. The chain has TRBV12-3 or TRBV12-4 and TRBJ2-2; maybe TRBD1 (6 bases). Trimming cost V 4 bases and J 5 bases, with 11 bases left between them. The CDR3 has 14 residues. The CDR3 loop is CASSSNRVTGELFF. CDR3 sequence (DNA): TGTGCCAGCAGTTCGAACAGGGTAACCGGGGAGCTGTTTTTT.

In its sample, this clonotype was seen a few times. This chain's CDR3 is CASSFGGYNQPQHF. The CDR3, as DNA: TGCGCCAGCAGCTTCGGAGGTTACAATCAGCCCCAGCATTTT. The chain uses TRBV5-1 and TRBJ1-5, with D unresolved. V lost 2 bases and J lost 3, with 9 bases in between. The CDR3 runs to 14 residues. Per the germline V gene, CDR1 is SGHRS and CDR2 is YFSETQ. The full variable domain, rest sourced from reference TRBV5-1 and TRBJ1-5, is KAGVTQTPRYLIKTRGQQVTLSCSPISGHRSVSWYQQTPGQGLQFLFEYFSETQRNKGNFPGRFSGRQFSNSRSEMNVSTLELGDSALYLCASSFGGYNQPQHFGDGTRLSIL.

CDR3 protein: CASSLPGLREQYV. The CDR3 DNA reads as TGTGCCAGCAGCCTCCCCGGGCTTAGGGAGCAGTACGTC. This chain links TRBV5-5 with TRBJ2-7; D gene unclear. Germline-derived CDR1 and CDR2 are SGHKS and YYEKEE (reference sequence). Trimming took off 4 bases at V and 7 bases at J, with 15 bases between the two ends. This CDR3 is built from 13 residues.

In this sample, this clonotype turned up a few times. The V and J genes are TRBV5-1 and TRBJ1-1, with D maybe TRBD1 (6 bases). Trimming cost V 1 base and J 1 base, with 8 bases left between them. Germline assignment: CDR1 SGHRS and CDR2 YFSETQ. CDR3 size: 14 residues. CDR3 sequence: CASSLPRGNTEAFF. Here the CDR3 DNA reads TGCGCCAGCAGCTTGCCCAGGGGGAACACTGAAGCTTTCTTT.

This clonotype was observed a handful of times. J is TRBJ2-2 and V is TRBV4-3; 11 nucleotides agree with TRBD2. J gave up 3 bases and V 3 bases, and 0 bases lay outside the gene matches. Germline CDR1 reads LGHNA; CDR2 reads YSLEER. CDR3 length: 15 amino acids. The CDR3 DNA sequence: TGCGCCAGCAGCCAGGGACTAGCGGACACCGGGGAGCTGTTTTTT. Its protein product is CASSQGLADTGELFF.

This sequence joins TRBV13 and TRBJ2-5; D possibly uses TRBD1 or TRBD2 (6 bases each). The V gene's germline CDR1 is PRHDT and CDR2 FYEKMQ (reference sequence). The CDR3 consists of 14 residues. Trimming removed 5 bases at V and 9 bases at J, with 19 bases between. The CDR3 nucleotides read TGTGCCAGCAGCCCCGTAGGGGGGCGAGGGTCCCAGTACTTC. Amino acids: CASSPVGGRGSQYF.

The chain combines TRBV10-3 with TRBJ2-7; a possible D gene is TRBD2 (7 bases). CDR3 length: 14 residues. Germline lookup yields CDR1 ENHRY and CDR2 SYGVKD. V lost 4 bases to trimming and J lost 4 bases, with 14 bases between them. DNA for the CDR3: TGTGCCATCAGTGGCGGAGGGGGGGGTTACGAGCAGTACTTC. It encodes CAISGGGGGYEQYF.

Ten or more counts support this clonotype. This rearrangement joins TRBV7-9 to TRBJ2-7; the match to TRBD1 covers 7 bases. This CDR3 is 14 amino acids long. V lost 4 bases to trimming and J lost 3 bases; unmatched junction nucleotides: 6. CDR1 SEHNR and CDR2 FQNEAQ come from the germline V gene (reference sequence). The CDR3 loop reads CASSSGTESYEQYF. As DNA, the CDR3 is TGTGCCAGCAGCTCCGGGACAGAAAGCTACGAGCAGTACTTC.

The DNA for the CDR3 is TGCGCCAGCAGCCAAGTAGGGGCCGGGGAGCTGTTTTTT. It codes for CASSQVGAGELFF. The genes are TRBV4-1 and TRBJ2-2, with D maybe TRBD1 (5 bases). In germline, CDR1 is MGHRA, CDR2 YSYEKL. The CDR3 is made up of 13 amino acids. Trimming removed 1 base from V and 6 bases from J, with 6 bases in between.

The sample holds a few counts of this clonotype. CDR3: CATSSRDRGLTGELFF. Here the CDR3 DNA reads TGTGCCACCAGCTCCCGGGACAGGGGGCTCACCGGGGAGCTGTTTTTT. The rearrangement joins TRBV15 to TRBJ2-2; 12 bases line up with TRBD1. Germline V gene lookup returns CDR1 LNHNV and CDR2 YYDKDF (reference sequence). CDR3 length: 16 residues. The V and J ends lost 5 bases and 4 bases, in that order; junction bases with no gene match: 5.

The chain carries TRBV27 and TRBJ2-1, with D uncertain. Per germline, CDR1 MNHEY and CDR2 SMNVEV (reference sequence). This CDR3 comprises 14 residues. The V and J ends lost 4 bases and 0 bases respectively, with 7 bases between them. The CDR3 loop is CASSSRSSYNEQFF. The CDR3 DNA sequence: TGTGCCAGCAGTTCGCGAAGCTCCTACAATGAGCAGTTCTTC.

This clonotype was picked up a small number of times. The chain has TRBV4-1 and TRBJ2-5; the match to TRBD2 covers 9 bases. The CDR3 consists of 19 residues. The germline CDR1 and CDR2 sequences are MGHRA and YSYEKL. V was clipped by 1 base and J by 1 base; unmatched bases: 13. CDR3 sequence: CASSQGIVSGGLFQETQYF. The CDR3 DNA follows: TGCGCCAGCAGCCAAGGAATTGTCAGCGGGGGGCTTTTCCAAGAGACCCAGTACTTC.

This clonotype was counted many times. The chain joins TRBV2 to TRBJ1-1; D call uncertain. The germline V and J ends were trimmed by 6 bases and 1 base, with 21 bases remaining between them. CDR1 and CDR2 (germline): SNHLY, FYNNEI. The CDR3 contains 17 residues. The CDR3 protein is CASRDLPPTAPNTEAFF. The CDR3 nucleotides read TGTGCCAGCAGGGACCTCCCCCCCACGGCTCCGAACACTGAAGCTTTCTTT.

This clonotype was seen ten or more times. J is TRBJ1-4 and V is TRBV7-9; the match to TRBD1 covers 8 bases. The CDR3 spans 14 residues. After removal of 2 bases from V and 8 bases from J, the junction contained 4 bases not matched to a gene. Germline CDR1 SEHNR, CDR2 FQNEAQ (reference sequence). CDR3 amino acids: CASSLQGAWEKLFF. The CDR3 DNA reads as TGTGCCAGCAGCTTACAGGGGGCATGGGAAAAACTGTTTTTT.

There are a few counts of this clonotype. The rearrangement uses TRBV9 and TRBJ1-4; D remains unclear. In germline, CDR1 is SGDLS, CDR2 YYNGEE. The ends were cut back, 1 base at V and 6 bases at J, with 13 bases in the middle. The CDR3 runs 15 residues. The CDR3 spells CASSVLGFSDEKLFF. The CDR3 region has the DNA TGTGCCAGCAGCGTATTAGGGTTTTCGGATGAAAAACTGTTTTTT.

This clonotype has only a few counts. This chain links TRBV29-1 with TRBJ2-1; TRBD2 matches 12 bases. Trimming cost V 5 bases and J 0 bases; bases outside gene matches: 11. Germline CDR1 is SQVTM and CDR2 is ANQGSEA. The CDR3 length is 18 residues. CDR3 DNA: TGCAGCGTTAATCTTCTAGCGGGGGGGCCAGTCTCCTACAATGAGCAGTTCTTC. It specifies CSVNLLAGGPVSYNEQFF.

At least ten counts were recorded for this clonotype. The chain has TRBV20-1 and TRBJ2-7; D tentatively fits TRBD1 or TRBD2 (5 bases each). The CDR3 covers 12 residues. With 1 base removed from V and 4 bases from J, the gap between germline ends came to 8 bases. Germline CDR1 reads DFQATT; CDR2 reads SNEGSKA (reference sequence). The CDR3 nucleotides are TGCAGTGCTAGAGGGGGGAGTTACGAGCAGTACTTC. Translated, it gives CSARGGSYEQYF.